This T cell receptor (beta chain) is drawn from a study of blood T cell repertoires in COVID-19. Study as a whole: The United States, Italy and Spain were the sources of the acute and convalescent COVID-19 samples.

As handled by the study authors: Reference gene primer amplification in the assay estimated nucleated cell counts. Some clones are missing from TCRdb's copy, which holds only in-frame ones; the method was immunoSEQ multiplex PCR. V and J calls and clone size are those listed in that table; D and trimming were worked out from the DNA. The sample gives 170,000 or so clones, less than 90% of which show up once; around 14% is in the top ten. This receptor was obtained from a young man with active or convalescent COVID-19. Specimen: peripheral blood.

The CDR3 protein is CASSTPGQGAGYTF. The CDR3 coding sequence is TGTGCCAGTAGTACGCCGGGACAGGGGGCTGGCTACACCTTC. The J gene is TRBJ1-2, the V gene TRBV19, with 12 bases fitting TRBD1. This CDR3 is 14 amino acids long. Trimming took 4 bases from V and 7 from J; bases not matched to a gene: 4. The V gene's germline CDR1 is LNHDA and CDR2 SQIVND (reference sequence).